This T cell receptor beta chain derives from a study of T cell changes during pregnancy in multiple sclerosis. Here immunoSEQ multiplex PCR was the method, and the copy in TCRdb shows in-frame clones only, minus some. The sample has approximately 48,000 clones, more than 85% seen once. The CDR3 has 12 amino acids. Trimming pared 8 bases from V and 10 bases from J, leaving 17 bases between. Per the germline V gene, CDR1 is PRHDT and CDR2 is FYEKMQ (reference sequence). This rearrangement joins TRBV13 to TRBJ1-1; perhaps TRBD1 as D (6 bases). The material sequenced was CD8+ T cells from peripheral blood mononuclear cells, taken after pregnancy. The receptor's source is a female donor with multiple sclerosis, enrolled in a pregnancy study. The CDR3 reads CASGGRDIRAFF. The CDR3 DNA reads TGTGCCAGCGGGGGCCGGGACATCCGAGCTTTCTTT. Based on the CDR3 plus reference TRBV13 and TRBJ1-1, the full variable domain is AAGVIQSPRHLIKEKRETATLKCYPIPRHDTVYWYQQGPGQDPQFLISFYEKMQSDKGSIPDRFSAQQFSDYHSELNMSSLELGDSALYFCASGGRDIRAFFGQGTRLTVV.